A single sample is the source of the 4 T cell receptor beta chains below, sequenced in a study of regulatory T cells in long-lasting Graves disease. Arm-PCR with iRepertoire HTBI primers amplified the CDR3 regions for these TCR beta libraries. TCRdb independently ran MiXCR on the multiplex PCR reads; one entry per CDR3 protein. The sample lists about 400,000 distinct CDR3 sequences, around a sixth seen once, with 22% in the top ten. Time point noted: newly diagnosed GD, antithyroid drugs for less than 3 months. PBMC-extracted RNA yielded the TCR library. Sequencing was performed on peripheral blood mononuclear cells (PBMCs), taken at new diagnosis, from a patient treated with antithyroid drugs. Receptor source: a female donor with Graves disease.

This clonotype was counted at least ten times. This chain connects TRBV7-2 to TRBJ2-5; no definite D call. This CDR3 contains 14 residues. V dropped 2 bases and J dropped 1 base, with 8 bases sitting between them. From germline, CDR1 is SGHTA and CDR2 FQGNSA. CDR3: CASSLMSGQETQYF. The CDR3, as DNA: TGTGCCAGCAGCTTAATGTCGGGCCAAGAGACCCAGTACTTC.

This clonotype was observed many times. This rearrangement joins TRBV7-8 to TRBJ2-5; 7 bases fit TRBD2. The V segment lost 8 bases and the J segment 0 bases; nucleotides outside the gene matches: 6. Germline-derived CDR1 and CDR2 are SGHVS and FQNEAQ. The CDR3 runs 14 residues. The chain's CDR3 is CASRKLANQETQYF. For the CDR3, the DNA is TGTGCCAGCCGGAAACTAGCGAACCAAGAGACCCAGTACTTC.

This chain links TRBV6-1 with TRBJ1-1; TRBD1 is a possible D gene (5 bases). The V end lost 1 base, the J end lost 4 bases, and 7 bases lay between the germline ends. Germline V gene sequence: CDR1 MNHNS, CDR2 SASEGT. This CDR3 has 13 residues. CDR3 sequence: CASSEGQSTEAFF. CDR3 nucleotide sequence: TGTGCCAGCAGTGAAGGACAGAGCACTGAAGCTTTCTTT.

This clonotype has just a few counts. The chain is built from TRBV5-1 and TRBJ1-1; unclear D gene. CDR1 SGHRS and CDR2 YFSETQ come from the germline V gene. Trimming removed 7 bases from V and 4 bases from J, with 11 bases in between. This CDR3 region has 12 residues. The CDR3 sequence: CASSNSGTEAFF. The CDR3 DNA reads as TGCGCCAGCTCAAACTCGGGCACTGAAGCTTTCTTT.